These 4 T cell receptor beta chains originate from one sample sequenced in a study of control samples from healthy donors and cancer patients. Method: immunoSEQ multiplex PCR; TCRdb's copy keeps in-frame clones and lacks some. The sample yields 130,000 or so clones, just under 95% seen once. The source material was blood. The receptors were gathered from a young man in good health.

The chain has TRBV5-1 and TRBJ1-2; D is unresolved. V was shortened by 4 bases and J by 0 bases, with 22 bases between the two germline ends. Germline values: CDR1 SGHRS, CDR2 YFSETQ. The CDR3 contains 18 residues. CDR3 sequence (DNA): TGCGCCAGCAGCCCCCGACTTCCGGGTTCTAAAGCTAACTATGGCTACACCTTC. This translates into CASSPRLPGSKANYGYTF. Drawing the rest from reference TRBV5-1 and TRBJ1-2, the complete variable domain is KAGVTQTPRYLIKTRGQQVTLSCSPISGHRSVSWYQQTPGQGLQFLFEYFSETQRNKGNFPGRFSGRQFSNSRSEMNVSTLELGDSALYLCASSPRLPGSKANYGYTFGSGTRLTVV.

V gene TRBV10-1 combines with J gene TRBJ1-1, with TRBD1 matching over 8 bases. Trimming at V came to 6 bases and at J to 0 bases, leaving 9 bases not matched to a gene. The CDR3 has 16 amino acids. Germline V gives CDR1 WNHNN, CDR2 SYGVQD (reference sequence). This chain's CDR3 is CASRGGQGAMNTEAFF. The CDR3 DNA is TGCGCCAGCAGGGGGGGCCAGGGGGCAATGAACACTGAAGCTTTCTTT.

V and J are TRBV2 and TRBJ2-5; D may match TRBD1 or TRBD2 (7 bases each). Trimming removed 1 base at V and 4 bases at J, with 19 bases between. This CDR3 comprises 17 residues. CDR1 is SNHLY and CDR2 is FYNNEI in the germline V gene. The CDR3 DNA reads TGTGCCAGCAGTGAAGGGGCAGGGGGGGGCCCCGGAGAGACCCAGTACTTC. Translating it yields CASSEGAGGGPGETQYF. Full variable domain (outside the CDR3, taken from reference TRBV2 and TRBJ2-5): EPEVTQTPSHQVTQMGQEVILRCVPISNHLYFYWYRQILGQKVEFLVSFYNNEISEKSEIFDDQFSVERPDGSNFTLKIRSTKLEDSAMYFCASSEGAGGGPGETQYFGPGTRLLVL.

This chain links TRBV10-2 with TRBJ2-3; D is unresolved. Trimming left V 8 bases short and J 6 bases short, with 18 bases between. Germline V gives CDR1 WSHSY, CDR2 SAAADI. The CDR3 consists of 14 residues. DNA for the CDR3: TGCGCCAGCGGCGCCGCAGGTGGGCCGGATACGCAGTATTTT. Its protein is CASGAAGGPDTQYF.